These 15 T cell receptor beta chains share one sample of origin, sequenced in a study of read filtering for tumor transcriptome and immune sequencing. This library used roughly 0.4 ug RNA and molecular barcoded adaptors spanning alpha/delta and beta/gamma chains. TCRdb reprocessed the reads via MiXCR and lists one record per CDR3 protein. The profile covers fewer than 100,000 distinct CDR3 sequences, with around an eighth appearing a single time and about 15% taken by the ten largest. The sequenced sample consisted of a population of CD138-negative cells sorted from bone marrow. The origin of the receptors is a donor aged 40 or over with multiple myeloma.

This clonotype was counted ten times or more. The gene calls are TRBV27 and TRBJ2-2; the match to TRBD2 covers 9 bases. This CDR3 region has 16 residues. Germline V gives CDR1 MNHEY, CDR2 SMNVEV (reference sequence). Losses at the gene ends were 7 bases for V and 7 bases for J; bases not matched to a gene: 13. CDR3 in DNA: TGTGCCAGCACGCTTGCGGGAGGGCCGACTGGCGGGGAGCTGTTTTTT. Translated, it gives CASTLAGGPTGGELFF.

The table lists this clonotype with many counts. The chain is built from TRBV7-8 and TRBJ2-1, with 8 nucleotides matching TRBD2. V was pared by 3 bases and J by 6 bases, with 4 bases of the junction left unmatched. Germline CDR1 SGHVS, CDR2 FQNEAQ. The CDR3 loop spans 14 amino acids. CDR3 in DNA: TGTGCCAGCAGCTTCCGGACTAGCCTCAATGAGCAGTTCTTC. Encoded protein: CASSFRTSLNEQFF.

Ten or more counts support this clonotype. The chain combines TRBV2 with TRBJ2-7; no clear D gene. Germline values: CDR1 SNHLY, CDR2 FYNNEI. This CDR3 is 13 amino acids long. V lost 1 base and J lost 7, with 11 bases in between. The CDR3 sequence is CASSEGAHVEQYF. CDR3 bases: TGTGCCAGCAGTGAAGGGGCCCACGTGGAGCAGTACTTC.

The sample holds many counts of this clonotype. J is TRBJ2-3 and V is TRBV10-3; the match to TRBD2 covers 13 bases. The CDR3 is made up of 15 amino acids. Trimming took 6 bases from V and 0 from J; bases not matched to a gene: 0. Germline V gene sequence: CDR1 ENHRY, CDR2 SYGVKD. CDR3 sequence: CAIRGLAGSTDTQYF. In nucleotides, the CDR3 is TGTGCCATCAGGGGACTAGCGGGAAGCACAGATACGCAGTATTTT.

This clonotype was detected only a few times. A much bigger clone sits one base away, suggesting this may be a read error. CDR3 coding DNA: TGTGCCAGTAGTATAGGCGGGACAGGGGAGACCCAGTACTTC. Its protein is CASSIGGTGETQYF. This chain uses TRBV19 with TRBJ2-5; 9 bases agree with TRBD1. The junction had 2 bases not matched to a gene; V was cut back by 1 base and J by 5 bases. This CDR3 comprises 14 residues. CDR1 is LNHDA and CDR2 is SQIVND in the germline V gene (reference sequence).

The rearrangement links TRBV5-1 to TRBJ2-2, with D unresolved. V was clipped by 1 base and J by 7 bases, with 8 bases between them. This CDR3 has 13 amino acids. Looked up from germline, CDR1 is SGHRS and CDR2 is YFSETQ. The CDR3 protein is CASSLTILGELFF. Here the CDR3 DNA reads TGCGCCAGCAGCTTGACTATACTCGGGGAGCTGTTTTTT. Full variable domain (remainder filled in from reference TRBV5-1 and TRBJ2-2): KAGVTQTPRYLIKTRGQQVTLSCSPISGHRSVSWYQQTPGQGLQFLFEYFSETQRNKGNFPGRFSGRQFSNSRSEMNVSTLELGDSALYLCASSLTILGELFFGEGSRLTVL.

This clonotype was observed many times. CDR3 amino acids: CASSQDSRGPSSYEQYF. Written as DNA, the CDR3 is TGTGCCAGCAGCCAAGATTCCCGGGGCCCGAGCTCCTACGAGCAGTACTTC. The chain employs TRBV14 and TRBJ2-7; D might be TRBD1 or TRBD2, each matching 5 bases. In germline, CDR1 is SGHDN, CDR2 FVKESK. The V end was cut by 0 bases, the J end by 0 bases, with 15 bases between. There are 17 residues in the CDR3.

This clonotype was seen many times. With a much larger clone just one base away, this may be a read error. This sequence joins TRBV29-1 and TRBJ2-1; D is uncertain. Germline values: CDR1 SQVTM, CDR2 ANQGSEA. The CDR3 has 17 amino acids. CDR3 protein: CSVGIAVAPSFYNGQFF. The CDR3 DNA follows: TGCAGCGTTGGAATCGCCGTAGCCCCGTCCTTCTACAATGGGCAGTTCTTC.

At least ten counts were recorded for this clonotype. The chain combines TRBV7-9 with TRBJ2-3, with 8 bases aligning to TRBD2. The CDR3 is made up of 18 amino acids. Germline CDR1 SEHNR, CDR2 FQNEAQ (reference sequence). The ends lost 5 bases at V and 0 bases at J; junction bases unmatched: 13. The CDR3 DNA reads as TGTGCCAGCAGCCCCCCCTTCAGACTAGCGTATAGCACAGATACGCAGTATTTT. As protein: CASSPPFRLAYSTDTQYF.

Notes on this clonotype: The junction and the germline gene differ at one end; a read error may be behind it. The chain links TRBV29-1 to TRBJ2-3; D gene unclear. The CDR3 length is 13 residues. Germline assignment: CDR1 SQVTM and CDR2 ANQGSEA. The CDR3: CSAEDISTDMQYF. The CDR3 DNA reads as TGCAGCGCCGAAGATATCAGCACAGATATGCAGTATTTT.

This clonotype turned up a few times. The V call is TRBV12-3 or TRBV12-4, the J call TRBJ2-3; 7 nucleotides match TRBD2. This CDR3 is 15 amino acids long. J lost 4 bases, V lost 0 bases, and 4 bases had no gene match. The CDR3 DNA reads TGTGCCAGCAGTTTAGCGCGGGGGAGCGCAGATACGCAGTATTTT. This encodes CASSLARGSADTQYF.

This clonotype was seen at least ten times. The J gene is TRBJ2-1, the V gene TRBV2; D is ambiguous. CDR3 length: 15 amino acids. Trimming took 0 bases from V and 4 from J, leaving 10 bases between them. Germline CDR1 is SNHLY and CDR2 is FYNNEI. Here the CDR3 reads CASSEARPPYNEQFF. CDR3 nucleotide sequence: TGTGCCAGCAGTGAAGCGCGTCCTCCTTACAATGAGCAGTTCTTC.

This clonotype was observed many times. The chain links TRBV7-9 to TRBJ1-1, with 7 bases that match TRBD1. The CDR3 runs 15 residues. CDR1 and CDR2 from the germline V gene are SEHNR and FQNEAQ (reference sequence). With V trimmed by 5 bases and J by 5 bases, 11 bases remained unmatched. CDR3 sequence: CASSPRATGKTEAFF. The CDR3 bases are TGTGCCAGCAGCCCCAGAGCGACAGGGAAGACTGAAGCTTTCTTT.

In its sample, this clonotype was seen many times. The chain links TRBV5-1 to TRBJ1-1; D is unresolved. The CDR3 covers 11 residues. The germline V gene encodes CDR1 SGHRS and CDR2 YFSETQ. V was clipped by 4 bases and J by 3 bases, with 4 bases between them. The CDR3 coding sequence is TGCGCCAGCAGCAAGGACACTGAAGCTTTCTTT. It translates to CASSKDTEAFF.

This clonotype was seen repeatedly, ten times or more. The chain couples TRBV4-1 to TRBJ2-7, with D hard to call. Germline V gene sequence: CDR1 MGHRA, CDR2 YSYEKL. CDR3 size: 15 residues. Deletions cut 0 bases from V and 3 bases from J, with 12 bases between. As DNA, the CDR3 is TGCGCCAGCAGCCAAGACAACCATCCTGGCTACGAGCAGTACTTC. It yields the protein CASSQDNHPGYEQYF.